The source of this TCR beta chain is a study of glioma-infiltrating T cells after dendritic cell vaccination. On the study more broadly: Autologous tumor lysate was loaded overnight onto monocyte-derived dendritic cells grown about seven days with IL-4 and GM-CSF.

Data came from immunoSEQ multiplex PCR; TCRdb stores just in-frame clones and leaves some out. The sample yields approximately 36,000 clones, around four fifths seen once. This CDR3 is built from 16 residues. J lost 0 bases, V lost 1 base, and 2 bases had no gene match. Germline V gene lookup returns CDR1 SGHTA and CDR2 FQGNSA. The chain joins TRBV7-2 to TRBJ2-3, with 9 bases aligning to TRBD1. Sequenced here: blood, sampled before dendritic cell vaccination. The receptor comes from a human donor with glioblastoma. CDR3 nucleotide sequence: TGTGCCAGCAGCTTAGTGGGACAGGGAAGCACAGATACGCAGTATTTT. It is translated as CASSLVGQGSTDTQYF. Full variable domain (rest looked up from reference TRBV7-2 and TRBJ2-3): GAGVSQSPSNKVTEKGKDVELRCDPISGHTALYWYRQSLGQGLEFLIYFQGNSAPDKSGLPSDRFSAERTGGSVSTLTIQRTQQEDSAVYLCASSLVGQGSTDTQYFGPGTRLTVL.